This T cell receptor beta chain comes out of a study of T cells after yellow fever vaccination. As for this clonotype: The antigen remains undetermined.

Trimming removed 5 bases from V and 1 base from J, with 10 bases in between. The germline V gene encodes CDR1 SGHRS and CDR2 YFSETQ. CDR3 length: 14 amino acids. Study-wide results and caveats: Across the CD4 and CD8 compartments, a small share of clonotypes was present in both.

One entry per CDR3 protein results from TCRdb running MiXCR on the 5' RACE reads. The table lists fewer than 450,000 distinct CDR3 sequences, roughly 10% of them singletons. This TCR derives from a man aged 18 to 30 who received the YFV17D yellow fever vaccine. The V call is TRBV5-1, the J call TRBJ1-3; no firm D call. This material consisted of PBMCs, taken on the day of the first yellow fever vaccination. Written as DNA, the CDR3 is TGCGCCAGCAGGGTACCCGGATCTGGAAACACCATATATTTT. It specifies CASRVPGSGNTIYF.